This paragraph covers one T cell receptor beta chain sequence. Sequenced by immunoSEQ multiplex PCR; TCRdb stores in-frame clones only, minus some. In the table there are over 60,000 clones, around 86% of which are singletons. Trimming shortened V by 0 bases and J by 5 bases, and 13 bases separated the two germline ends. The germline V gene has CDR1 SGHTA and CDR2 FQGNSA. CDR3 length: 15 residues. The source of the sample is a study of OX40 agonist ivuxolimab in advanced cancers. At the level of the study: Ivuxolimab, which patients received intravenously every 2 weeks, was dosed at 0.01 to 10 mg/kg.

Here the sequenced sample was CD4+ or CD8+ T cells sorted from blood, taken in a trial of the OX40 agonist ivuxolimab. The TCR originated in an adult with an advanced solid tumor such as melanoma, head and neck, liver or kidney cancer. This chain uses TRBV7-2 with TRBJ1-1, with D tentatively TRBD1 (5 bases). The CDR3 DNA follows: TGTGCCAGCAGCTTAGCGGGACTTGGGGGAACTGAAGCTTTCTTT. It codes for CASSLAGLGGTEAFF.